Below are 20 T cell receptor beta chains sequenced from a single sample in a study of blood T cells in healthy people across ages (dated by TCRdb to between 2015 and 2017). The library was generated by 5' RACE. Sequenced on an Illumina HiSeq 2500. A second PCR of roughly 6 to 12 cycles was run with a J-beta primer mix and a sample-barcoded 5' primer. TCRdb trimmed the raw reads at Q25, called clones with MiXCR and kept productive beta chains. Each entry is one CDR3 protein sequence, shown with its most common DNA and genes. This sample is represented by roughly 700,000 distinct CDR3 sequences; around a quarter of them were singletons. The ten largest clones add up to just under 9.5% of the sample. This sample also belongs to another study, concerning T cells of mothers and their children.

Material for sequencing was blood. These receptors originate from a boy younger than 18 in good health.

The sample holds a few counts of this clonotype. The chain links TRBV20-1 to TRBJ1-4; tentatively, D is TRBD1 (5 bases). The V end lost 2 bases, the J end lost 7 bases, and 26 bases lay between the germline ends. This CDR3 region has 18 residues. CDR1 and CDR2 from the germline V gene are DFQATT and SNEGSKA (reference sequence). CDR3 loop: CSARRDGTGEGTFEKLFF. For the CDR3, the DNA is TGCAGTGCTAGACGGGACGGGACGGGGGAGGGGACGTTTGAAAAACTGTTTTTT.

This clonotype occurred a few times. Here the CDR3 DNA reads TGTGCCAGCAGCTTTCCGGATACCGGGGAGCTGTTTTTT. Residues: CASSFPDTGELFF. V usage is TRBV7-9 and J usage is TRBJ2-2; D not certain. V lost 3 bases and J 5 bases, leaving 7 bases between the germline ends. The CDR3 spans 13 residues. CDR1 and CDR2 (germline): SEHNR, FQNEAQ (reference sequence).

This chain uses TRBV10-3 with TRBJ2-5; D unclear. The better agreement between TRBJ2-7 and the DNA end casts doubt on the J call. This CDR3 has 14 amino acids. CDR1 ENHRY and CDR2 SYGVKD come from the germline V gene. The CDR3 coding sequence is TGTGCCATCAGTTTGACCCAGGAGAGCGACGAGCAGTACTTC. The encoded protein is CAISLTQESDEQYF.

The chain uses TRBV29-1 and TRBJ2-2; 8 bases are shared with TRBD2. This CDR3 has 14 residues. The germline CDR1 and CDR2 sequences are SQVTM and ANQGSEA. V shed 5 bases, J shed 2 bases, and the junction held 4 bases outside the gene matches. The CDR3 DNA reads TGCAGCGTTCGGACTAGCCAAAACACCGGGGAGCTGTTTTTT. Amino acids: CSVRTSQNTGELFF.

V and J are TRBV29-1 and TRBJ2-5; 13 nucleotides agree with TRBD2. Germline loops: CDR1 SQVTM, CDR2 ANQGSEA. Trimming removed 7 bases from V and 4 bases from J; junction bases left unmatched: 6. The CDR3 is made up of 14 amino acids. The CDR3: CSGGRTSGRETQYF. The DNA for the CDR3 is TGCAGCGGCGGACGGACTAGCGGGAGAGAGACCCAGTACTTC.

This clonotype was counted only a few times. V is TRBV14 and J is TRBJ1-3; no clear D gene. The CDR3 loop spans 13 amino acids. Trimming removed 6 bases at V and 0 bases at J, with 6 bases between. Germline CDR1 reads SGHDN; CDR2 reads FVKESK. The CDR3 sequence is CASRRASGNTIYF. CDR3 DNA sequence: TGTGCCAGCAGGAGGGCCTCTGGAAACACCATATATTTT.

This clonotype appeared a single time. The CDR3 DNA reads TGTGCCAGCAGCTTTAGAGGGGGTAACAATGAGCAGTTCTTC. Residues: CASSFRGGNNEQFF. The chain carries TRBV7-2 and TRBJ2-5, with a possible D match to TRBD1 (6 bases). The J call may be mistaken, given a closer DNA end match to TRBJ2-1. Germline V CDR1 and CDR2: SGHTA, FQGNSA. The length of the CDR3 is 14 residues.

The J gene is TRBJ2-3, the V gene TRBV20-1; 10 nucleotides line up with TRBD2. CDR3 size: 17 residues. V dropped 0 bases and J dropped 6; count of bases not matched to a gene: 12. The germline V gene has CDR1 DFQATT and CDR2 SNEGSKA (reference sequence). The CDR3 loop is CSARDRASGGLADTQYF. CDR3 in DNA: TGCAGTGCTAGAGATCGGGCTAGCGGGGGTCTAGCTGATACGCAGTATTTT.

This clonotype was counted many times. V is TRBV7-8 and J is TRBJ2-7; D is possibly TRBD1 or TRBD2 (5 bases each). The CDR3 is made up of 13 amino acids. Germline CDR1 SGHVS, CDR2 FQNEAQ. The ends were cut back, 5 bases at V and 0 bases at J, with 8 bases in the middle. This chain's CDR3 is CASSHGTSYEQYF. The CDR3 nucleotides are TGTGCCAGCAGCCACGGGACCTCCTACGAGCAGTACTTC.

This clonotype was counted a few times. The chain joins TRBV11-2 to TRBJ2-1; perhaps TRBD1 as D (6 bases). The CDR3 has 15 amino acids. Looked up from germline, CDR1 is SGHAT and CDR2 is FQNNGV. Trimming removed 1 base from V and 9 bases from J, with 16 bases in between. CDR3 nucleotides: TGTGCCAGCAGCTTAGGGGCAGGGGTCGTGGGTGAGCAGTTCTTC. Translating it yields CASSLGAGVVGEQFF.

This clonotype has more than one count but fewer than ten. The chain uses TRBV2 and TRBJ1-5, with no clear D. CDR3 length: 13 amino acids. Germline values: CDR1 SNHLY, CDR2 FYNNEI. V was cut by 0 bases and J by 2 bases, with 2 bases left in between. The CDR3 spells CASSEAGNQPQHF. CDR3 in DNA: TGTGCCAGCAGTGAAGCCGGCAATCAGCCCCAGCATTTT.

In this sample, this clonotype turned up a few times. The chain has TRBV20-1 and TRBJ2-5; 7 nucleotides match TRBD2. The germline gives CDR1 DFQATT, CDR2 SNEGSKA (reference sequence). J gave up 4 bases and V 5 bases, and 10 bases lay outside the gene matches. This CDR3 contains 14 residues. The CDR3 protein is CSALPFRGGETQYF. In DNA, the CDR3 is TGCAGTGCTTTACCCTTCCGCGGGGGAGAGACCCAGTACTTC.

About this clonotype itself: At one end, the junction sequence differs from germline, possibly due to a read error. DNA for the CDR3: TGCGCCTGCAGCCAAGGCCAGCGGGCCACAGATACGCGGTCTTTT. Translated, it gives CACSQGQRATDTRSF. The chain combines TRBV5-1 with TRBJ2-3, with TRBD2 as a possible D gene (6 bases). Germline-derived CDR1 and CDR2 are SGHRS and YFSETQ. The CDR3 totals 15 residues.

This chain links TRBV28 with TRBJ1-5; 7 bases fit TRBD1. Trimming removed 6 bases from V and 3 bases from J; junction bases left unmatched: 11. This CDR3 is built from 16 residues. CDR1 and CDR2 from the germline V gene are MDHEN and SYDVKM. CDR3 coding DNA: TGTGCCAGCAGCACAACAGGGGTCTCGATCAATCAGCCCCAGCATTTT. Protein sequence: CASSTTGVSINQPQHF.

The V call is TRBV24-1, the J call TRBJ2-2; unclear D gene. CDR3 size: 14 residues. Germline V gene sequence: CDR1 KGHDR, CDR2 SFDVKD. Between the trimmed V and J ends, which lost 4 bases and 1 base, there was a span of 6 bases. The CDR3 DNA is TGTGCCACCAGTGAGGGCCTGAACACCGGGGAGCTGTTTTTT. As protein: CATSEGLNTGELFF.

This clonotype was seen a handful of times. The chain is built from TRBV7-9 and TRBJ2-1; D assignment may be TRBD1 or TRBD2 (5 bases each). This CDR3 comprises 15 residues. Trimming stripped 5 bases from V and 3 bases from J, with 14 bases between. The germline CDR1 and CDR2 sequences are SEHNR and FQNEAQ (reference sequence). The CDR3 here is CASSARDQHYNEQFF. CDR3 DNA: TGTGCCAGCAGCGCCCGGGACCAACACTACAATGAGCAGTTCTTC.

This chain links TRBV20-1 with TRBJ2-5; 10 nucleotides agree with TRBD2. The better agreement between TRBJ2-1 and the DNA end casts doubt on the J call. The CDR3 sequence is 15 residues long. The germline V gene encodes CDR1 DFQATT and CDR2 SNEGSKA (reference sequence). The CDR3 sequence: CSARDMRLAGGEQFF. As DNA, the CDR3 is TGCAGTGCTAGAGATATGCGACTAGCGGGTGGTGAGCAGTTCTTC.

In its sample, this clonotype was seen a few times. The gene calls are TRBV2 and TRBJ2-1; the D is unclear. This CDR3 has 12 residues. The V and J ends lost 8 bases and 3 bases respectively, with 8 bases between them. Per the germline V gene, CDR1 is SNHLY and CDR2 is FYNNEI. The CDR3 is CASHTGYNEQFF. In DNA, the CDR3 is TGTGCCAGCCATACGGGCTACAATGAGCAGTTCTTC.

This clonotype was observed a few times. The CDR3 DNA reads as TGTGCTAGTGGCACACAGACAGGGTATAGCATAGAGACCCAGTACTTC. This encodes CASGTQTGYSIETQYF. The gene calls are TRBV12-5 and TRBJ2-5; TRBD1 agrees at 7 bases. With 6 bases clipped from V and 4 bases from J, the junction kept 14 bases outside the gene matches. This CDR3 contains 16 residues. Germline V gives CDR1 LGHNT, CDR2 FRNRAP.

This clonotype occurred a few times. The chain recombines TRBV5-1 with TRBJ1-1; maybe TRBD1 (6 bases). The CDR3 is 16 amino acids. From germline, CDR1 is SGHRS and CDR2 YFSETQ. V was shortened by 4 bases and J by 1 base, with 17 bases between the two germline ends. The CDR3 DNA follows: TGCGCCAGCAGCACCGCCCACTTGACAGGGAACACTGAAGCTTTCTTT. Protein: CASSTAHLTGNTEAFF. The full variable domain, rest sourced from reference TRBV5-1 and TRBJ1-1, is KAGVTQTPRYLIKTRGQQVTLSCSPISGHRSVSWYQQTPGQGLQFLFEYFSETQRNKGNFPGRFSGRQFSNSRSEMNVSTLELGDSALYLCASSTAHLTGNTEAFFGQGTRLTVV.